The next 24 T cell receptor beta chains were all read from a single sample in a study of T cell responses to AZD1222 COVID-19 vaccine. The repertoire was sequenced with immunoSEQ multiplex PCR; TCRdb's copy has only in-frame clones and lacks some. The sample holds about 140,000 clones, about 89% seen once. The source was peripheral blood, collected 28 days after the second dose of the MenACWY control vaccine. These receptors were obtained from an adult who received the MenACWY meningococcal vaccine as a control.

J is TRBJ1-1 and V is TRBV6-2 or TRBV6-3; D remains unclear. V gave up 6 bases and J gave up 6 bases, with 14 bases separating them. CDR3 length equals 13 residues. Germline V gene data show CDR1 as MNHEY and CDR2 as SVGEGT. The CDR3 DNA sequence: TGTGCCAGCAGCCGCAATGTTGGAGCTGAAGCTTTCTTT. Its translation: CASSRNVGAEAFF.

The rearrangement uses TRBV4-1 and TRBJ2-1; D gene unclear. Germline V gives CDR1 MGHRA, CDR2 YSYEKL. V lost 1 base to trimming and J lost 5 bases, with 21 bases between them. CDR3 length: 18 amino acids. CDR3 residues: CASSQVDLIPGPNNEQFF. The CDR3 DNA reads TGCGCCAGCAGCCAAGTCGATTTGATCCCGGGTCCGAACAATGAGCAGTTCTTC.

V gene TRBV7-3 combines with J gene TRBJ2-4; a weak D match, TRBD2 (6 bases). Germline-derived CDR1 and CDR2 are SGHTA and FQGTGA. V lost 4 bases to trimming and J lost 9 bases, with 22 bases between them. The CDR3 runs to 16 residues. The CDR3 bases are TGTGCCAGCAGCTCCGAAGATCCGGGGCACGGGAGCATTCAGTACTTC. Its protein is CASSSEDPGHGSIQYF.

This chain joins TRBV21-1 and TRBJ2-3; TRBD1 was called by the table and not checked on the DNA. TRBV21-1 is flagged as a pseudogene. There are 17 residues in the CDR3. CDR3 residues: CASSNKSRTGNTDTQYF. The CDR3 DNA is TGTGCCAGCAGCAACAAAAGCCGGACAGGGAACACAGATACGCAGTATTTT.

The V gene is TRBV6-5, the J gene TRBJ2-5; TRBD2 might be the D (6 bases). V was cut by 3 bases and J by 4 bases, with 9 bases left in between. Germline V gene lookup returns CDR1 MNHEY and CDR2 SVGAGI. CDR3 length: 13 residues. CDR3 loop: CASSYGGGETQYF. The CDR3 nucleotides are TGTGCCAGCAGTTATGGGGGAGGAGAGACCCAGTACTTC.

The rearrangement links TRBV19 to TRBJ1-1; possible D gene TRBD1, 5 bases. The CDR3 is 15 residues long. CDR1 LNHDA and CDR2 SQIVND come from the germline V gene (reference sequence). The V end lost 3 bases, the J end lost 2 bases, and 13 bases lay between the germline ends. Here the CDR3 reads CASSIYRTHNTEAFF. The CDR3 nucleotides are TGTGCCAGTAGTATCTACCGGACACACAACACTGAAGCTTTCTTT. The entire variable domain, with the rest obtained from reference TRBV19 and TRBJ1-1, is as follows: DGGITQSPKYLFRKEGQNVTLSCEQNLNHDAMYWYRQDPGQGLRLIYYSQIVNDFQKGDIAEGYSVSREKKESFPLTVTSAQKNPTAFYLCASSIYRTHNTEAFFGQGTRLTVV.

The V gene is TRBV2, the J gene TRBJ2-5; maybe TRBD2 (5 bases). Trimming took off 6 bases at V and 3 bases at J, with 8 bases between the two ends. The CDR3 extends over 12 amino acids. CDR1 and CDR2 from the germline V gene are SNHLY and FYNNEI. The CDR3 loop reads CASRLVKETQYF. In DNA form, the CDR3 reads TGTGCCAGCAGACTAGTTAAAGAGACCCAGTACTTC.

This rearrangement joins TRBV6-2 or TRBV6-3 to TRBJ1-4; D is undetermined. The V end lost 2 bases, the J end lost 8 bases, and 12 bases lay between the germline ends. The germline CDR1 and CDR2 sequences are MNHEY and SVGEGT. The CDR3 length is 14 residues. CDR3 bases: TGTGCCAGCAGTTACCATCAACTTGGGGAAAAACTGTTTTTT. Translated: CASSYHQLGEKLFF.

The chain is built from TRBV13 and TRBJ2-7; unclear D gene. Germline V gives CDR1 PRHDT, CDR2 FYEKMQ (reference sequence). V lost 3 bases, J lost 2 bases, and 11 bases lay in between. This CDR3 is built from 14 residues. The CDR3 region is CASSFHGFPYEQYF. The CDR3 DNA follows: TGTGCCAGCAGCTTCCACGGGTTCCCCTACGAGCAGTACTTC. The full variable domain, in which reference TRBV13 and TRBJ2-7 provide the parts outside the CDR3, is AAGVIQSPRHLIKEKRETATLKCYPIPRHDTVYWYQQGPGQDPQFLISFYEKMQSDKGSIPDRFSAQQFSDYHSELNMSSLELGDSALYFCASSFHGFPYEQYFGPGTRLTVT.

This chain links TRBV29-1 with TRBJ1-2, with 8 bases matching TRBD1. CDR1 is SQVTM and CDR2 is ANQGSEA in the germline V gene. Trimming took 4 bases from V and 8 from J; bases not matched to a gene: 9. This CDR3 has 13 amino acids. The CDR3 DNA is TGCAGCGTTGGAGAGACAGGGGATTGGGGCTACACCTTC. It yields the protein CSVGETGDWGYTF. The variable domain in full, completed from reference TRBV29-1 and TRBJ1-2, reads SAVISQKPSRDICQRGTSLTIQCQVDSQVTMMFWYRQQPGQSLTLIATANQGSEATYESGFVIDKFPISRPNLTFSTLTVSNMSPEDSSIYLCSVGETGDWGYTFGSGTRLTVV.

V is TRBV6-5 and J is TRBJ1-1; D might be TRBD1 (5 bases). The CDR3 consists of 15 residues. V shed 5 bases and J shed 7 bases, with 20 bases lying between them. CDR1 MNHEY and CDR2 SVGAGI come from the germline V gene. The CDR3 DNA sequence: TGTGCCAGCAGTACGACAGATAACTCCCGGGGTGAAGCTTTCTTT. Translating it yields CASSTTDNSRGEAFF.

The V and J genes are TRBV4-3 and TRBJ2-5; 11 nucleotides agree with TRBD2. The CDR3 has 16 amino acids. Germline V lookup: CDR1 LGHNA, CDR2 YSLEER. Trimming took 0 bases from V and 2 from J; bases not matched to a gene: 2. The CDR3 reads CASSQEGTSGQETQYF. Written as DNA, the CDR3 is TGCGCCAGCAGCCAAGAGGGGACTAGCGGTCAAGAGACCCAGTACTTC.

The chain recombines TRBV12-3 or TRBV12-4 with TRBJ1-2; D perhaps matches TRBD1 (5 bases). V lost 3 bases, J lost 7 bases, and 12 bases lay in between. This CDR3 comprises 13 residues. CDR3 nucleotides: TGTGCCAGCAGTTTCGGCAGGGAGGGTGGCTACACCTTC. Protein: CASSFGREGGYTF.

The genes are TRBV7-2 and TRBJ2-1, with 10 bases lining up with TRBD2. The germline V gene encodes CDR1 SGHTA and CDR2 FQGNSA. The CDR3 is made up of 18 amino acids. V lost 2 bases to trimming and J lost 5 bases; unmatched junction nucleotides: 12. CDR3 sequence reads: CASSLNAVRTSGDNEQFF. The CDR3 DNA is TGTGCCAGCAGCTTAAACGCTGTGAGGACTAGCGGAGACAATGAGCAGTTCTTC. The full variable domain, in which reference TRBV7-2 and TRBJ2-1 provide the parts outside the CDR3, is GAGVSQSPSNKVTEKGKDVELRCDPISGHTALYWYRQSLGQGLEFLIYFQGNSAPDKSGLPSDRFSAERTGGSVSTLTIQRTQQEDSAVYLCASSLNAVRTSGDNEQFFGPGTRLTVL.

This clone showed up just once. The chain links TRBV23-1 to TRBJ2-2, with 8 bases aligning to TRBD1. TRBV23-1 is an ORF for which the function is uncertain. The CDR3 sequence is 19 residues long. The V gene end was trimmed by 2 bases and the J gene end by 0 bases; junction bases not matched to a gene: 11. The CDR3 bases are TGCGCCAGCAGTCAAGGACAGGGATTTTTACGGACGAACACCGGGGAGCTGTTTTTT. It specifies CASSQGQGFLRTNTGELFF.

The rearrangement joins TRBV19 to TRBJ1-1, with a possible D match to TRBD1 (5 bases). V was pared by 10 bases and J by 8 bases, with 23 bases between. The CDR3 is 14 residues long. Germline CDR1 is LNHDA and CDR2 is SQIVND (reference sequence). The CDR3 DNA reads as TGTGCCACCCTCAAACTGGGGACGGCCTCGGAAGCTTTCTTT. Amino acid sequence: CATLKLGTASEAFF.

The chain joins TRBV5-5 to TRBJ2-2, with a tentative D call TRBD2 (5 bases). The CDR3 totals 12 residues. Germline CDR1 SGHKS, CDR2 YYEKEE (reference sequence). Deletions cut 6 bases from V and 6 bases from J, with 9 bases between. DNA of the CDR3: TGTGCCAGCACAGGAGGCGCCGGGGAGCTGTTTTTT. Translated, it gives CASTGGAGELFF. Using reference TRBV5-5 and TRBJ2-2 for the parts outside the CDR3, the full variable domain is DAGVTQSPTHLIKTRGQQVTLRCSPISGHKSVSWYQQVLGQGPQFIFQYYEKEERGRGNFPDRFSARQFPNYSSELNVNALLLGDSALYLCASTGGAGELFFGEGSRLTVL.

This CDR3 reads CASWTGPPYGYTF. CDR3 nucleotide sequence: TGTGCCAGTTGGACAGGGCCACCTTATGGCTACACCTTC. The chain is built from TRBV19 and TRBJ1-2; 8 positions match TRBD1. The CDR3 extends over 13 amino acids. CDR1 and CDR2 from the germline V gene are LNHDA and SQIVND (reference sequence). With V trimmed by 8 bases and J by 5 bases, 7 bases remained unmatched.

This clone occurred once. V and J are TRBV3-1 (or the pseudogene TRBV3-2) and TRBJ1-5, with D unresolved. CDR3 length: 13 amino acids. Trimming pared 4 bases from V and 4 bases from J, leaving 8 bases between. Germline V gene sequence: CDR1 LGHDT, CDR2 YNNKEL (reference sequence). The CDR3 DNA is TGTGCCAGCAGCCGGAGGGAAAATCAGCCCCAGCATTTT. This translates into CASSRRENQPQHF.

The chain links TRBV28 to TRBJ2-1; 10 nucleotides align to TRBD2. Germline trimming cut 5 bases from V and 1 base from J; bases unmatched to any gene: 2. Looked up from germline, CDR1 is MDHEN and CDR2 is SYDVKM. This CDR3 is 15 amino acids long. CDR3 coding DNA: TGTGCCAGCAGTGAAGCGGGGGGGTCCTACAATGAGCAGTTCTTC. The encoded protein is CASSEAGGSYNEQFF.

The CDR3 reads CASSIGATNEKLFF. DNA of the CDR3: TGTGCCAGCAGCATAGGGGCAACTAATGAAAAACTGTTTTTT. The chain uses TRBV7-9 and TRBJ1-4, with D possibly being TRBD1 (5 bases). V lost 5 bases and J lost 0, with 7 bases in between. The CDR3 has 14 residues. Germline assignment: CDR1 SEHNR and CDR2 FQNEAQ (reference sequence).

The rearrangement links TRBV28 to TRBJ1-3; 9 bases match TRBD1. The germline V gene has CDR1 MDHEN and CDR2 SYDVKM. The CDR3 extends over 15 amino acids. V shed 10 bases, J shed 4 bases, and the junction held 11 bases outside the gene matches. CDR3 loop: CATHRGRTAGNTIYF. The CDR3 DNA reads TGTGCCACCCACAGGGGGCGGACGGCAGGAAACACCATATATTTT.

The V gene is TRBV19, the J gene TRBJ1-2; 10 positions match TRBD1. J lost 8 bases, V lost 5 bases, and 8 bases had no gene match. This CDR3 spans 14 amino acids. CDR1 and CDR2 (germline): LNHDA, SQIVND (reference sequence). DNA of the CDR3: TGTGCCAGTAGTCCTGACAGGGGGCGAGGCGGCTACACCTTC. Translation: CASSPDRGRGGYTF.

V and J are TRBV2 and TRBJ2-7, with 7 bases matching TRBD1. CDR3 size: 15 residues. The germline gives CDR1 SNHLY, CDR2 FYNNEI. J gave up 6 bases and V 2 bases, and 10 bases lay outside the gene matches. CDR3 nucleotide sequence: TGTGCCAGCAGTGAAAGGGGACAGTCTGGCGCCGAGCAGTACTTC. This translates into CASSERGQSGAEQYF.